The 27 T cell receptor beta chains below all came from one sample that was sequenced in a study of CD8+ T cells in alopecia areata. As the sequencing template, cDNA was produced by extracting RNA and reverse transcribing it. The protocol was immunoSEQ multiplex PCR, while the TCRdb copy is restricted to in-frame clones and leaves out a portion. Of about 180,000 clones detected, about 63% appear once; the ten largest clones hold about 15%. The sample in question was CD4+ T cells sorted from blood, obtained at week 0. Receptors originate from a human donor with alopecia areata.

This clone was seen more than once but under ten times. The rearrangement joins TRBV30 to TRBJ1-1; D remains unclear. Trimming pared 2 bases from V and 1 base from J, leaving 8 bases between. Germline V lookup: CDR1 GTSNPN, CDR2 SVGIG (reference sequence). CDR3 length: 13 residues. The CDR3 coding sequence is TGTGCCTGGAGTATTCGATCGAACACTGAAGCTTTCTTT. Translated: CAWSIRSNTEAFF.

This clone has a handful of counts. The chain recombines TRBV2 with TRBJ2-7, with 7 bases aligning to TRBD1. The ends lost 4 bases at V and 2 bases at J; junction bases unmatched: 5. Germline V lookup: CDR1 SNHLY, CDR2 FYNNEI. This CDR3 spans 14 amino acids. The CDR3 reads CASSADRLPYEQYF. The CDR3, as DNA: TGTGCCAGCAGTGCGGACAGGCTGCCCTACGAGCAGTACTTC.

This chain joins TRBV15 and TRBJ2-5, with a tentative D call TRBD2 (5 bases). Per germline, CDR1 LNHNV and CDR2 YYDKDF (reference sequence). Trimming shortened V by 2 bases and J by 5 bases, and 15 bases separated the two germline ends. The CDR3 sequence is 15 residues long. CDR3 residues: CATSRLPGSGETQYF. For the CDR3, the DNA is TGTGCCACCAGCAGACTCCCGGGGTCGGGGGAGACCCAGTACTTC.

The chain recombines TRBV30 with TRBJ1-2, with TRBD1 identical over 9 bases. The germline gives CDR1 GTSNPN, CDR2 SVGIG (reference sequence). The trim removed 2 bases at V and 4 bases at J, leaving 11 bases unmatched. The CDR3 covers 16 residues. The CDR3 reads CAWSISRDRDVYGYTF. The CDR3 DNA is TGTGCCTGGAGTATAAGTCGGGACAGGGATGTCTATGGCTACACCTTC.

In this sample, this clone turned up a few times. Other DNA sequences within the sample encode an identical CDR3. The CDR3 reads CAWSVGPTYGYTF. The CDR3 nucleotides are TGTGCCTGGAGTGTGGGACCGACCTATGGCTACACCTTC. The rearrangement uses TRBV30 and TRBJ1-2, with D possibly matching TRBD1 (5 bases). CDR1 and CDR2 (germline): GTSNPN, SVGIG (reference sequence). V gave up 0 bases and J gave up 4 bases, with 9 bases separating them. The CDR3 runs 13 residues.

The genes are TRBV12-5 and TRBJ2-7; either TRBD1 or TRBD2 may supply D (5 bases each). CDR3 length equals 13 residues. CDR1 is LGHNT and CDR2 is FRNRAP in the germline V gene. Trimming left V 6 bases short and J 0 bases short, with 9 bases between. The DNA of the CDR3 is TGTGCTAGTGGGAGGGGCAACTCCTACGAGCAGTACTTC. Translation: CASGRGNSYEQYF.

CDR3 region: CASSLDRTYEQYF. The CDR3 DNA follows: TGCGCCAGCAGCCTGGACAGGACCTACGAGCAGTACTTC. V is TRBV5-1 and J is TRBJ2-7, with TRBD1 matching over 7 bases. Germline V gene lookup returns CDR1 SGHRS and CDR2 YFSETQ. The CDR3 consists of 13 residues. The junction had 3 bases not matched to a gene; V was cut back by 4 bases and J by 2 bases.

This CDR3 is CAISSVGTPYEQYF. The DNA of the CDR3 is TGTGCCATCAGCAGTGTCGGGACGCCCTACGAGCAGTACTTC. The chain has TRBV10-3 and TRBJ2-7, with D tentatively TRBD1 or TRBD2 (5 bases each). Trimming took off 6 bases at V and 2 bases at J, with 14 bases between the two ends. The V gene's germline CDR1 is ENHRY and CDR2 SYGVKD. There are 14 residues in the CDR3.

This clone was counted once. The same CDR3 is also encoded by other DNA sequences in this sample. The CDR3 nucleotides read TGTGCCAGCAGCGCCGGATACGAGCAGTACTTC. This translates into CASSAGYEQYF. The chain recombines TRBV6-5 with TRBJ2-7; D ambiguous. This CDR3 is 11 amino acids long. Trimming shortened V by 6 bases and J by 4 bases, and 7 bases separated the two germline ends. The germline gives CDR1 MNHEY, CDR2 SVGAGI.

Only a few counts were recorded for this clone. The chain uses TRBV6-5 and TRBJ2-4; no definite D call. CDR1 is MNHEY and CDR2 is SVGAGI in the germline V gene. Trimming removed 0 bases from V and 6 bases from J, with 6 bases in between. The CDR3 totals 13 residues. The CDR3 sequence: CASSYSTSNIQYF. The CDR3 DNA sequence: TGTGCCAGCAGTTACTCTACGTCAAACATTCAGTACTTC.

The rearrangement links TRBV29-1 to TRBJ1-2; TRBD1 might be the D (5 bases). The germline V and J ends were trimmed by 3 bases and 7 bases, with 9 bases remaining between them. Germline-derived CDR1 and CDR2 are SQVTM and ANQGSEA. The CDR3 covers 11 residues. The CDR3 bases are TGCAGCGTTGACGGGACGTCTGGCTACACCTTC. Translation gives CSVDGTSGYTF. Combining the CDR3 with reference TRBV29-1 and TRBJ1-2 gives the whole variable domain SAVISQKPSRDICQRGTSLTIQCQVDSQVTMMFWYRQQPGQSLTLIATANQGSEATYESGFVIDKFPISRPNLTFSTLTVSNMSPEDSSIYLCSVDGTSGYTFGSGTRLTVV.

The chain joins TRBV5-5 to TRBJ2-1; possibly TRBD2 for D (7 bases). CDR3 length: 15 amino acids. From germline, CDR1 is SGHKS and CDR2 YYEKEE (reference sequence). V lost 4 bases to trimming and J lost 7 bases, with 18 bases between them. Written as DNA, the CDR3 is TGTGCCAGCAGCCAGAGGACTAGTAGGGGGAATGAGCAGTTCTTC. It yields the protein CASSQRTSRGNEQFF.

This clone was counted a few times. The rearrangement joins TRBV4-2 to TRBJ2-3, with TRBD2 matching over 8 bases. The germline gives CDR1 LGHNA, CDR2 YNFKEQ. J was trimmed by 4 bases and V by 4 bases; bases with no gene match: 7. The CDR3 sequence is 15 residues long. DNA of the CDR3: TGTGCCAGCAGCCGGATGCGGGGGGCCTCAGATACGCAGTATTTT. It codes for CASSRMRGASDTQYF.

CDR3: CAISGHDSRTEAFF. In nucleotides, the CDR3 is TGTGCCATCAGTGGTCACGACAGTAGGACTGAAGCTTTCTTT. The V call is TRBV10-3, the J call TRBJ1-1; D is possibly TRBD1 (5 bases). This CDR3 comprises 14 residues. Germline V gives CDR1 ENHRY, CDR2 SYGVKD. The V and J ends lost 4 bases and 5 bases respectively, with 14 bases between them.

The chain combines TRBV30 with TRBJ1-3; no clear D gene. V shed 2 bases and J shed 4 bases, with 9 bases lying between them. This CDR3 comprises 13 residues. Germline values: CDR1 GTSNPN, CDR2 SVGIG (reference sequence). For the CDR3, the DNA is TGTGCCTGGAGTCCCTGGACGGGAAACACCATATATTTT. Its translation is CAWSPWTGNTIYF.

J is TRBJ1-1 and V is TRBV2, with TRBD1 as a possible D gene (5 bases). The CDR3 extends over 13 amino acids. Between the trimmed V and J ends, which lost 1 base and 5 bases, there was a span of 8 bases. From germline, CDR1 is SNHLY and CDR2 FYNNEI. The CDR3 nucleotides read TGTGCCAGCAGTGAAGTCGGGGGGACTGAAGCTTTCTTT. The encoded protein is CASSEVGGTEAFF.

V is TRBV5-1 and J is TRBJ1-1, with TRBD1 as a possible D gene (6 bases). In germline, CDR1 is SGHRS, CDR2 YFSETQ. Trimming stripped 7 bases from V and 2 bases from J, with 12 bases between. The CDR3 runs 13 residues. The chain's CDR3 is CASGQQGNTEAFF. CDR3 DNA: TGCGCCAGCGGCCAACAGGGAAACACTGAAGCTTTCTTT.

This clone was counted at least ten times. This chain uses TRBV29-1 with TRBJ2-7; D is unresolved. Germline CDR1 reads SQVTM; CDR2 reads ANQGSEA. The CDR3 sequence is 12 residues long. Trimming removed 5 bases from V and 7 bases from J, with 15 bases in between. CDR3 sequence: CSVTKISQEQYF. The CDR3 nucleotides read TGCAGCGTTACGAAGATCTCACAGGAGCAGTACTTC.

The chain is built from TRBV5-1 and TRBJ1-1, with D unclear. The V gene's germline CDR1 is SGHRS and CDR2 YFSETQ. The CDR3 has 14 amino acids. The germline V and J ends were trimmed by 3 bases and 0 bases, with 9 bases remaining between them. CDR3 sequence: CASSSGNMNTEAFF. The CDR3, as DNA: TGCGCCAGCAGCTCGGGGAATATGAACACTGAAGCTTTCTTT.

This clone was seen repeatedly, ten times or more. As DNA, the CDR3 is TGTGCCTGGAGTGAGGTGAAATCACCCCTCCACTTT. It encodes CAWSEVKSPLHF. V gene TRBV30 combines with J gene TRBJ1-6; D uncertain. The germline CDR1 and CDR2 sequences are GTSNPN and SVGIG (reference sequence). The V end was cut by 1 base, the J end by 10 bases, with 8 bases between. CDR3 length: 12 amino acids.

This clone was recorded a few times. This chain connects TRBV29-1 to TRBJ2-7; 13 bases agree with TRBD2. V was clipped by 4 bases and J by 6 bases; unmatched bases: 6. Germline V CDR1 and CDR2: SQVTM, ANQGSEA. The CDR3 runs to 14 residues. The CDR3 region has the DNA TGCAGCGTTGCCGGACTAGCGGGGGTAGGCGAGCAGTACTTC. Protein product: CSVAGLAGVGEQYF.

The CDR3 region has the DNA TGCAGCACCCGACAGGGGGGGAACGAGCAGTACTTC. Translated, it gives CSTRQGGNEQYF. This chain links TRBV29-1 with TRBJ2-7, with 9 bases matching TRBD1. From germline, CDR1 is SQVTM and CDR2 ANQGSEA. The CDR3 consists of 12 residues. Trimming took 8 bases from V and 5 from J; bases not matched to a gene: 7.

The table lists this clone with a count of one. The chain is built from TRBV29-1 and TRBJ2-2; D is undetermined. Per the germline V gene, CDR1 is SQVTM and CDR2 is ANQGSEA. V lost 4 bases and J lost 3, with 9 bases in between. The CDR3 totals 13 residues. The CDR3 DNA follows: TGCAGCGTTGGGGGTCTCTACACCGGGGAGCTGTTTTTT. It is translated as CSVGGLYTGELFF.

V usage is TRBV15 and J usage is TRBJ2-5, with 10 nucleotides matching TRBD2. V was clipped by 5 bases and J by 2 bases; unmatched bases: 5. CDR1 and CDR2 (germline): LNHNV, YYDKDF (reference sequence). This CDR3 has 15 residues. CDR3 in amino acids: CATSGLLAGQETQYF. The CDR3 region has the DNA TGTGCCACCAGCGGGCTACTAGCGGGGCAAGAGACCCAGTACTTC.

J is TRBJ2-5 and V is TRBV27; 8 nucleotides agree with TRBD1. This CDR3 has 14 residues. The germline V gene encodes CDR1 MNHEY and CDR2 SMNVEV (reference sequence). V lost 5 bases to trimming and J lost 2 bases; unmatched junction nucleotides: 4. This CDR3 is CASSAGTGQETQYF. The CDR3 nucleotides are TGTGCCAGCAGTGCGGGGACAGGTCAAGAGACCCAGTACTTC.

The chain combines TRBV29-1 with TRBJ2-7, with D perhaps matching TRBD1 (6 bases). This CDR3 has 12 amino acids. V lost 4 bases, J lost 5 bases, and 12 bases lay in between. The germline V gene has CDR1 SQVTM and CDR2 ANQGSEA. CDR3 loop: CSVATGVDEQYF. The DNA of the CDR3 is TGCAGCGTTGCGACAGGTGTCGACGAGCAGTACTTC.

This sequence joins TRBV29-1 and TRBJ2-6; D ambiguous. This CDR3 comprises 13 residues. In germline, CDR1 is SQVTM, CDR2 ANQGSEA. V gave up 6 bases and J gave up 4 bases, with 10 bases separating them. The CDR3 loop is CSVTIFGANVLTF. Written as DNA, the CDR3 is TGCAGCGTCACTATATTCGGGGCCAACGTCCTGACTTTC.